This TCR beta chain is from a study of post-analysis software for immune sequencing data. Study results and limitations: For normalized Chao1 diversity, multiple sclerosis patients scored significantly lower than controls did. A handful of TRBV segments were significantly more frequent in patients than in controls. TRBV5-6, TRBV5-1 and TRBV20-1 were among these segments.

Concerning this clonotype: The antigen remains undetermined.

The V segment lost 2 bases and the J segment 6 bases; nucleotides outside the gene matches: 6. The CDR3 loop spans 14 amino acids. Germline V CDR1 and CDR2: SGHTA, FQGNSA. The TCR beta cDNA libraries contained unique molecular identifiers. TCRdb recomputed calls from the PCR reads with MiXCR, one row per CDR3 protein. The sample lists some 450,000 distinct CDR3 sequences; nearly 45% were seen once. This TCR came from a girl aged 10 to 17 with multiple sclerosis. The source material was blood. The chain employs TRBV7-2 and TRBJ2-7; TRBD1 agrees at 8 bases. The chain's CDR3 is CASSLWGQETEQYF. DNA of the CDR3: TGTGCCAGCAGCTTATGGGGACAGGAGACCGAGCAGTACTTC.